A single sample is the source of the 20 T cell receptor beta chains below, sequenced in a study of beta chain features in type 1 diabetes. Every bit of the isolated RNA underwent reverse transcription, so sequencing read expressed TCRB transcripts. Using immunoSEQ multiplex PCR, the repertoire was profiled, and TCRdb retains in-frame clones only, with some absent. This sample carries some 130,000 clones, around 9% of them seen once, and the ten largest clones take around 0.75%. Broader study findings: Researchers report that Type 1 diabetes patients had moderately but significantly shorter TCRB CDR3s across all four CD4+ subsets.

No antigen is known for these receptors. Sequencing input: central memory CD4+ T cells from blood. These receptors were taken from a man aged 25 to 45 with type 1 diabetes.

This clone turned up a few times. The CDR3 DNA follows: TGCGCCAGCAGCCACCCGGGCAGTGGAGGCAATGAGCAGTTCTTC. It is translated as CASSHPGSGGNEQFF. V and J are TRBV4-1 and TRBJ2-1; the D gene is possibly TRBD2 (5 bases). The V end was cut by 3 bases, the J end by 6 bases, with 15 bases between. This CDR3 spans 15 amino acids. CDR1 and CDR2 from the germline V gene are MGHRA and YSYEKL.

This clone has only a few counts. This chain links TRBV7-2 with TRBJ2-7, with D maybe TRBD2 (5 bases). Germline values: CDR1 SGHTA, CDR2 FQGNSA. CDR3 length equals 11 residues. V shed 6 bases and J shed 7 bases, with 10 bases lying between them. The CDR3 DNA sequence: TGTGCCAGCAGTCAAACGGGGGAGCAGTACTTC. Amino acid sequence: CASSQTGEQYF.

The genes are TRBV28 and TRBJ2-1; 7 bases map to TRBD2. Trimming removed 6 bases from V and 9 bases from J; junction bases left unmatched: 8. CDR1 and CDR2 from the germline V gene are MDHEN and SYDVKM. The CDR3 is made up of 13 amino acids. CDR3 loop: CASRPGGRSEQFF. CDR3 in DNA: TGTGCCAGCAGACCGGGGGGAAGGAGTGAGCAGTTCTTC.

This clone came up a few times. The V call is TRBV28, the J call TRBJ2-3, with D perhaps matching TRBD2 (6 bases). The CDR3 totals 16 residues. V was cut by 6 bases and J by 1 base, with 17 bases left in between. CDR1 is MDHEN, CDR2 SYDVKM, per germline. CDR3 coding DNA: TGTGCCAGCAGCGCGTGGGGTAGCGGCGGCACAGATACGCAGTATTTT. Amino acid sequence: CASSAWGSGGTDTQYF.

CDR3 residues: CASGSPTPRTGNNEQFF. The CDR3 DNA sequence: TGTGCTAGTGGTTCTCCGACTCCAAGGACAGGGAACAATGAGCAGTTCTTC. The rearrangement links TRBV12-5 to TRBJ2-1; 8 nucleotides line up with TRBD1. V lost 4 bases, J lost 5 bases, and 13 bases stayed unmatched. Germline CDR1 is LGHNT and CDR2 is FRNRAP. The length of the CDR3 is 17 residues.

Only a few counts were recorded for this clone. The rearrangement links TRBV7-2 to TRBJ2-2; D is unclear. V was pared by 5 bases and J by 7 bases, with 11 bases between. The CDR3 runs to 13 residues. Germline V gives CDR1 SGHTA, CDR2 FQGNSA. The CDR3 is CASSEYMVGELFF. The DNA for the CDR3 is TGTGCCAGCAGCGAATACATGGTCGGGGAGCTGTTTTTT.

There are a few counts of this clone. The genes are TRBV7-9 and TRBJ1-1; tentative D call: TRBD1 (5 bases). The length of the CDR3 is 12 residues. Germline values: CDR1 SEHNR, CDR2 FQNEAQ (reference sequence). Deletions cut 8 bases from V and 4 bases from J, with 11 bases between. Here the CDR3 DNA reads TGTGCCAGCTCAGGGTTTGGCACTGAAGCTTTCTTT. It translates to CASSGFGTEAFF.

A few counts support this clone. The V gene is TRBV2, the J gene TRBJ1-1; 10 positions match TRBD1. The CDR3 extends over 15 amino acids. The trim removed 5 bases at V and 1 base at J, leaving 4 bases unmatched. The germline V gene has CDR1 SNHLY and CDR2 FYNNEI. In DNA, the CDR3 is TGTGCCAGCAGTCTCGGGACAGGGGCGAACACTGAAGCTTTCTTT. Translated: CASSLGTGANTEAFF. Variable domain in full (rest from reference TRBV2 and TRBJ1-1): EPEVTQTPSHQVTQMGQEVILRCVPISNHLYFYWYRQILGQKVEFLVSFYNNEISEKSEIFDDQFSVERPDGSNFTLKIRSTKLEDSAMYFCASSLGTGANTEAFFGQGTRLTVV.

This clone was seen more than once but under ten times. The V and J genes are TRBV4-2 and TRBJ1-6; D is ambiguous. V lost 11 bases and J lost 5, with 16 bases in between. Germline V gene sequence: CDR1 LGHNA, CDR2 YNFKEQ. This CDR3 spans 14 amino acids. CDR3 nucleotide sequence: TGTGCCGGATTTTACCGGGTCCATAATTCACCCCTCCACTTT. Protein sequence: CAGFYRVHNSPLHF.

This clone was seen more than once but under ten times. The gene calls are TRBV5-1 and TRBJ2-5; D may be TRBD2 (6 bases). Trimming took 0 bases from V and 6 from J, leaving 15 bases between them. This CDR3 region has 15 residues. Germline V gene lookup returns CDR1 SGHRS and CDR2 YFSETQ. Here the CDR3 DNA reads TGCGCCAGCAGCTTGGACGGGGCCGGGAGACAGACCCAGTACTTC. Translation: CASSLDGAGRQTQYF. Supplemented by reference TRBV5-1 and TRBJ2-5, the full variable domain reads KAGVTQTPRYLIKTRGQQVTLSCSPISGHRSVSWYQQTPGQGLQFLFEYFSETQRNKGNFPGRFSGRQFSNSRSEMNVSTLELGDSALYLCASSLDGAGRQTQYFGPGTRLLVL.

In this sample, this clone turned up a few times. The sample holds other DNA sequences that translate to the same CDR3. The rearrangement links TRBV29-1 to TRBJ1-1; D gene uncertain. Germline CDR1 reads SQVTM; CDR2 reads ANQGSEA. Trimming shortened V by 3 bases and J by 1 base, and 6 bases separated the two germline ends. The CDR3 is 12 residues long. The CDR3 loop is CSVEGRNTEAFF. The CDR3 bases are TGCAGCGTTGAGGGGAGGAACACTGAAGCTTTCTTT.

The rearrangement joins TRBV29-1 to TRBJ2-7; 8 bases map to TRBD1. CDR3 length: 14 residues. CDR1 is SQVTM and CDR2 is ANQGSEA in the germline V gene. Trimming removed 3 bases from V and 3 bases from J; junction bases left unmatched: 7. CDR3 in DNA: TGCAGCGTTGATGGCGGACAGGGCGGCTACGAGCAGTACTTC. Translation gives CSVDGGQGGYEQYF.

This clone was counted a few times. The chain is built from TRBV18 and TRBJ2-1, with 9 bases lining up with TRBD2. V shed 6 bases, J shed 10 bases, and the junction held 13 bases outside the gene matches. The CDR3 has 15 residues. Germline CDR1 is KGHSH and CDR2 is LQKENI. The CDR3 nucleotides are TGTGCCAGCTCGTCTTACAGCGGGGGGTCTGACGAGCAGTTCTTC. Protein sequence: CASSSYSGGSDEQFF.

Only a few counts were recorded for this clone. The chain recombines TRBV7-6 with TRBJ1-1, with a possible D match to TRBD1 (5 bases). The germline V and J ends were trimmed by 1 base and 5 bases, with 8 bases remaining between them. Germline V gives CDR1 SGHVS, CDR2 FNYEAQ. The CDR3 runs to 13 residues. CDR3 coding DNA: TGTGCCAGCAGCTTAGGGGGGGTAACTGAAGCTTTCTTT. Amino acids: CASSLGGVTEAFF.

This CDR3 is CASRQNEKLFF. CDR3 nucleotide sequence: TGTGCCAGCCGACAGAATGAAAAACTGTTTTTT. J is TRBJ1-4 and V is TRBV2, with D perhaps matching TRBD1 (5 bases). The CDR3 extends over 11 amino acids. Trimming cost V 8 bases and J 5 bases, with 6 bases left between them. Germline assignment: CDR1 SNHLY and CDR2 FYNNEI.

The chain has TRBV2 and TRBJ1-2, with D perhaps matching TRBD1 (6 bases). Germline values: CDR1 SNHLY, CDR2 FYNNEI. The V end was cut by 2 bases, the J end by 6 bases, with 7 bases between. The length of the CDR3 is 12 residues. The CDR3 loop is CASSETGHGYTF. The CDR3 DNA reads as TGTGCCAGCAGTGAAACAGGGCATGGCTACACCTTC. Using reference TRBV2 and TRBJ1-2 for the parts outside the CDR3, the full variable domain is EPEVTQTPSHQVTQMGQEVILRCVPISNHLYFYWYRQILGQKVEFLVSFYNNEISEKSEIFDDQFSVERPDGSNFTLKIRSTKLEDSAMYFCASSETGHGYTFGSGTRLTVV.

The chain uses TRBV5-4 and TRBJ1-2; 8 bases line up with TRBD1. V trimming: 2 bases; J trimming: 3 bases; junction bases outside the gene matches: 6. CDR1 is SGHNT and CDR2 is YYREEE in the germline V gene (reference sequence). CDR3 length: 15 amino acids. The CDR3 spells CASSLTTGVDYGYTF. DNA of the CDR3: TGTGCCAGCAGCTTAACGACAGGGGTAGACTATGGCTACACCTTC.

In its sample, this clone was seen a few times. The gene calls are TRBV15 and TRBJ1-6; TRBD1 might be the D (6 bases). CDR3 length: 15 amino acids. Trimming removed 0 bases at V and 10 bases at J, with 13 bases between. Germline-derived CDR1 and CDR2 are LNHNV and YYDKDF (reference sequence). The CDR3 loop is CATSRDRQDRSPLHF. The CDR3, as DNA: TGTGCCACCAGCAGAGATCGACAGGATCGCTCACCCCTCCACTTT.

The chain combines TRBV7-3 with TRBJ1-5, with unresolved D. The V gene lost 5 bases and the J gene lost 7 bases, with 12 bases spanning the gap. The germline CDR1 and CDR2 sequences are SGHTA and FQGTGA. This CDR3 has 13 residues. CDR3 nucleotide sequence: TGTGCCAGCAGCCCCGCTATGGGCCAGCCCCAGCATTTT. Protein: CASSPAMGQPQHF. The variable domain in full, with the rest retrieved from reference TRBV7-3 and TRBJ1-5, is GAGVSQTPSNKVTEKGKYVELRCDPISGHTALYWYRQSLGQGPEFLIYFQGTGAADDSGLPNDRFFAVRPEGSVSTLKIQRTERGDSAVYLCASSPAMGQPQHFGDGTRLSIL.

This chain links TRBV9 with TRBJ2-3, with a weak D call TRBD2 (7 bases). This CDR3 region has 15 residues. Trimming pared 0 bases from V and 5 bases from J, leaving 13 bases between. Germline V gene lookup returns CDR1 SGDLS and CDR2 YYNGEE. The CDR3 reads CASSVVGGLKDTQYF. DNA of the CDR3: TGTGCCAGCAGCGTAGTGGGGGGGCTAAAAGATACGCAGTATTTT.